This TCR delta chain is drawn from a study of γδ T cells in repeated Plasmodium falciparum infection. Study details: The natural-infection arm compared Malian children under seasonal malaria with matched Australian children. Timepoints: baseline, immediately before selected infections, and 21 days after every infection.

Study-wide results and caveats: Malian children's Vdelta2-negative repertoires appeared more expanded and less diverse than Australians'.

Bulk repertoires came from Vgamma9/Vdelta2+ or Vdelta2-negative gammadelta T cells flow-sorted from PBMC. Only a few counts were recorded for this clone. Its specificity is unknown. The protein held in TCRdb is that of a much larger clone and does not match this DNA's translation at residue 5, likely because of a read error; the protein shown is translated from the DNA. This CDR3 has 16 residues. V lost 3 bases and J 1 base, leaving 17 bases between the germline ends. The germline CDR1 and CDR2 sequences are GEAIGNYY and EKD. Sequencing covered both gamma and delta TCR chains per sample. TCRdb re-processed the multiplex PCR reads using CATT. The sample gives tens of thousands of delta-chain clones, 0.8% to 1% of which show up once; approximately 9.6% is in the top ten.

The clonotype comes from a pool of human donors (malaria-infected and uninfected, not separated). The sample was gamma-delta T cells from blood. The chain recombines TRDV2 with TRDJ1; possible D gene TRDD3, 5 bases. The CDR3 DNA sequence: TGTGCCTGTGACGCCGACGCAGGGGGTCCCACCGATAAACTCATCTTT. Translating gives CACDADAGGPTDKLIF.